This T cell receptor beta chain was identified during a study of T cells in Graves' hyperthyroidism and ophthalmopathy. The study, taken as a whole, reports: Median prediction lead before ophthalmopathy onset was 6.5 months with the model.

RNA transcripts yielded amplified TCR beta CDR3 regions. The study used the HTBI primer set for a first-round RT-PCR of the TCR CDR3. TCRdb analysed the multiplex PCR reads with MiXCR anew, one entry per CDR3 protein. The table shows approximately 640,000 distinct CDR3 sequences, with about 45% occurring only once. In the case of this clonotype: Antigen unknown.

CDR1 and CDR2 from the germline V gene are SGHTA and FQGNSA. Trimming shortened V by 5 bases and J by 14 bases, and 19 bases separated the two germline ends. The CDR3 loop spans 14 amino acids. The chain has TRBV7-2 and TRBJ1-6, with D possibly being TRBD1 (5 bases). The source is an adult man with Graves' disease, either hyperthyroidism or ophthalmopathy (not recorded which). The sequencing input was peripheral blood or thyroid tissue (not recorded which). The CDR3 is CASSAAFGTLTLHF. The CDR3 DNA reads as TGTGCCAGCAGCGCCGCATTCGGGACTCTAACCCTCCACTTT.